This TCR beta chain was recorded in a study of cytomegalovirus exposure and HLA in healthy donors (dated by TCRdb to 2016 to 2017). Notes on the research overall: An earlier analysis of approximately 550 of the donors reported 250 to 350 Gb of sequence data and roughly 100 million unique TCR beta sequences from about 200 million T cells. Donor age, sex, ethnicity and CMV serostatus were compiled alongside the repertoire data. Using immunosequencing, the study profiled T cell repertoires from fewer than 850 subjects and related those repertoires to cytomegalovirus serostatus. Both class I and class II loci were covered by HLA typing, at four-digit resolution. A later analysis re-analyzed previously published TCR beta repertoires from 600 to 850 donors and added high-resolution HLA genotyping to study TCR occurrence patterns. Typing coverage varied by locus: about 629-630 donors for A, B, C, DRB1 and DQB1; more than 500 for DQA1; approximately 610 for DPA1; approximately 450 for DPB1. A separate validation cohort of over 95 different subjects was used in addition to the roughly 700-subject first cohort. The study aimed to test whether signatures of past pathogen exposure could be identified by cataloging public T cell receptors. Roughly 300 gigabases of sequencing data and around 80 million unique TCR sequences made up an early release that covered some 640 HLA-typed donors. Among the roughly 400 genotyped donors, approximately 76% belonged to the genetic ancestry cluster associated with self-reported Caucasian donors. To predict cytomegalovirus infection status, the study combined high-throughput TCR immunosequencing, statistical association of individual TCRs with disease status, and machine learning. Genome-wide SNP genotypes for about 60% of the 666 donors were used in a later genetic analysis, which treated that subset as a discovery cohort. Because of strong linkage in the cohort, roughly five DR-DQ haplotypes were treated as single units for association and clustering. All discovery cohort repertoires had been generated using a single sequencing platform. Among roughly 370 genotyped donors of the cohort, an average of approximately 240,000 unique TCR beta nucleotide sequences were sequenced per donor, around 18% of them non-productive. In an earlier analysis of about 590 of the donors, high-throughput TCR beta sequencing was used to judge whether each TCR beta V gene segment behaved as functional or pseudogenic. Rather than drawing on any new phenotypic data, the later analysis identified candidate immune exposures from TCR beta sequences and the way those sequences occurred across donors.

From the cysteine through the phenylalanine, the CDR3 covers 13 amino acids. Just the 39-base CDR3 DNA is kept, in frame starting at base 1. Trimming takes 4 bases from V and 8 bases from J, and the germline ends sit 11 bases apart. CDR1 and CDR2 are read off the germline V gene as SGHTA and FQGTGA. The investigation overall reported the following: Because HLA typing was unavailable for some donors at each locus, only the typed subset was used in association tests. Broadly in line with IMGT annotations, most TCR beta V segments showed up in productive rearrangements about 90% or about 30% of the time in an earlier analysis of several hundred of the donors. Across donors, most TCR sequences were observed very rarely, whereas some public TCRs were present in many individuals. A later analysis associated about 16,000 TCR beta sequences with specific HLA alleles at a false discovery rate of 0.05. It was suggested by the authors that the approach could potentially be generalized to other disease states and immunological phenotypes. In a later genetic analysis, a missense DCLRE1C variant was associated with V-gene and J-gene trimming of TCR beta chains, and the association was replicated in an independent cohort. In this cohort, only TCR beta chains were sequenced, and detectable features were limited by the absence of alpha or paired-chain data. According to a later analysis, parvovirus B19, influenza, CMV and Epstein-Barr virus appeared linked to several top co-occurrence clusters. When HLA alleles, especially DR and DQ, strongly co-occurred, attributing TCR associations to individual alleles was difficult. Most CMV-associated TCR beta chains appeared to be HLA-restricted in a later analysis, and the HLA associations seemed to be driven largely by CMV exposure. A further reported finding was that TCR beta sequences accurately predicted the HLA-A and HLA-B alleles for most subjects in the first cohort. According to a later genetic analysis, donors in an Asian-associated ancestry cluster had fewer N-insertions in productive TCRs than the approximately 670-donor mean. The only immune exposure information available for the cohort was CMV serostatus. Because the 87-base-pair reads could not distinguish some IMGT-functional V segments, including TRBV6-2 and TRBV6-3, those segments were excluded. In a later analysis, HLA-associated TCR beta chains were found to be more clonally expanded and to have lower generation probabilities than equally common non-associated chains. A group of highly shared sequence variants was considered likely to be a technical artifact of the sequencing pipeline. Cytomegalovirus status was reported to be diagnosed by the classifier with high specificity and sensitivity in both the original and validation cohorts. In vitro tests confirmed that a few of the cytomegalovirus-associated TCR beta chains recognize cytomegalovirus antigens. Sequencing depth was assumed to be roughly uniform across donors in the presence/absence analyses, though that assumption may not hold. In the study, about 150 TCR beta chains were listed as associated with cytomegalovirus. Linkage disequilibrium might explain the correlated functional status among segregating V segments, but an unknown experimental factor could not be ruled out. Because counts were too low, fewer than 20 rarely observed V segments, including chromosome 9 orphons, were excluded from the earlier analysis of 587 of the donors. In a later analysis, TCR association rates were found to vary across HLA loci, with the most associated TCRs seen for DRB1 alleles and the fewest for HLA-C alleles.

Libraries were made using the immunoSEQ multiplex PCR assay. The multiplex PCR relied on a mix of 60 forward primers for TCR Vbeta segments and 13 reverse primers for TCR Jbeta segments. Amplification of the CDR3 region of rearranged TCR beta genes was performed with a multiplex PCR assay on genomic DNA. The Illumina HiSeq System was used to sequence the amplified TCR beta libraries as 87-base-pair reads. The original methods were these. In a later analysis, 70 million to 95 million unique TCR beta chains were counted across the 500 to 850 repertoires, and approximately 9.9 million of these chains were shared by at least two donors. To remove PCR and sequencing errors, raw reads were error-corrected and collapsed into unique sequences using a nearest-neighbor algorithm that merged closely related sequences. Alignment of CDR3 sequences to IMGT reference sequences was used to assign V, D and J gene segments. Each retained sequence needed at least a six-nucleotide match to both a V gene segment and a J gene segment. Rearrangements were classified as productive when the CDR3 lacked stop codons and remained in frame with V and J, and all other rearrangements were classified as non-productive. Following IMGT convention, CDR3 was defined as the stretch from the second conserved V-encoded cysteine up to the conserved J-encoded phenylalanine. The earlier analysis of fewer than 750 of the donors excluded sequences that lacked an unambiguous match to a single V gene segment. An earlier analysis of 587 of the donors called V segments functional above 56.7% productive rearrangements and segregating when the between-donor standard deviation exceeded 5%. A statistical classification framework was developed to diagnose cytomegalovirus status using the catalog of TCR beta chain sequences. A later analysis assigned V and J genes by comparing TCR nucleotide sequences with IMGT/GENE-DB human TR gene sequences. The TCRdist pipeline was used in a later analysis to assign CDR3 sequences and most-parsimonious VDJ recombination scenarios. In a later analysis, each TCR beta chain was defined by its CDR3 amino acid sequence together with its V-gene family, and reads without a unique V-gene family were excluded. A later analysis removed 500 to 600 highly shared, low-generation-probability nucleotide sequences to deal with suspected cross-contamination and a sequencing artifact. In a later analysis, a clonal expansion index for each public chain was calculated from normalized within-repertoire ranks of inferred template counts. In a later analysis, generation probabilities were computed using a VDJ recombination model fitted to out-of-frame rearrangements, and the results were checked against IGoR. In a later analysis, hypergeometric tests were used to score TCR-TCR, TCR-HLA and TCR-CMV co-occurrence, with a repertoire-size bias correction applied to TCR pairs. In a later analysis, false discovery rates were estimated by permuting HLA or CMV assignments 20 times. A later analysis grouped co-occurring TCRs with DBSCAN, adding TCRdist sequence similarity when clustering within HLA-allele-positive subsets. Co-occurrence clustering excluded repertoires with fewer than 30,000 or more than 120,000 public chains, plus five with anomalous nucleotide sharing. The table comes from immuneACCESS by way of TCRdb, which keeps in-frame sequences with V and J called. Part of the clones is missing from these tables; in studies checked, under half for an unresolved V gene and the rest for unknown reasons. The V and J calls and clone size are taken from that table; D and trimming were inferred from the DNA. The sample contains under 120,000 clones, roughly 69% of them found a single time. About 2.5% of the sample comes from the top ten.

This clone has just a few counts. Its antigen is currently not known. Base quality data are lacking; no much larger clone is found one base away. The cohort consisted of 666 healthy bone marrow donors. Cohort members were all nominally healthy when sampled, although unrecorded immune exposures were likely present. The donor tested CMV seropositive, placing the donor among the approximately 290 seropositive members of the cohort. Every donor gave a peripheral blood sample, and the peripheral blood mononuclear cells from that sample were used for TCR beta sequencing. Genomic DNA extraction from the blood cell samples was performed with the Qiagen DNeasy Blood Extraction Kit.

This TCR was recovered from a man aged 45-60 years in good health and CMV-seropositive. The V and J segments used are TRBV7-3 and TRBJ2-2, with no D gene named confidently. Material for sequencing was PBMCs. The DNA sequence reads TGTGCCAGCAGCTCCTCCCCCGGGGGGGAGCTGTTTTTT. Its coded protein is CASSSSPGGELFF.